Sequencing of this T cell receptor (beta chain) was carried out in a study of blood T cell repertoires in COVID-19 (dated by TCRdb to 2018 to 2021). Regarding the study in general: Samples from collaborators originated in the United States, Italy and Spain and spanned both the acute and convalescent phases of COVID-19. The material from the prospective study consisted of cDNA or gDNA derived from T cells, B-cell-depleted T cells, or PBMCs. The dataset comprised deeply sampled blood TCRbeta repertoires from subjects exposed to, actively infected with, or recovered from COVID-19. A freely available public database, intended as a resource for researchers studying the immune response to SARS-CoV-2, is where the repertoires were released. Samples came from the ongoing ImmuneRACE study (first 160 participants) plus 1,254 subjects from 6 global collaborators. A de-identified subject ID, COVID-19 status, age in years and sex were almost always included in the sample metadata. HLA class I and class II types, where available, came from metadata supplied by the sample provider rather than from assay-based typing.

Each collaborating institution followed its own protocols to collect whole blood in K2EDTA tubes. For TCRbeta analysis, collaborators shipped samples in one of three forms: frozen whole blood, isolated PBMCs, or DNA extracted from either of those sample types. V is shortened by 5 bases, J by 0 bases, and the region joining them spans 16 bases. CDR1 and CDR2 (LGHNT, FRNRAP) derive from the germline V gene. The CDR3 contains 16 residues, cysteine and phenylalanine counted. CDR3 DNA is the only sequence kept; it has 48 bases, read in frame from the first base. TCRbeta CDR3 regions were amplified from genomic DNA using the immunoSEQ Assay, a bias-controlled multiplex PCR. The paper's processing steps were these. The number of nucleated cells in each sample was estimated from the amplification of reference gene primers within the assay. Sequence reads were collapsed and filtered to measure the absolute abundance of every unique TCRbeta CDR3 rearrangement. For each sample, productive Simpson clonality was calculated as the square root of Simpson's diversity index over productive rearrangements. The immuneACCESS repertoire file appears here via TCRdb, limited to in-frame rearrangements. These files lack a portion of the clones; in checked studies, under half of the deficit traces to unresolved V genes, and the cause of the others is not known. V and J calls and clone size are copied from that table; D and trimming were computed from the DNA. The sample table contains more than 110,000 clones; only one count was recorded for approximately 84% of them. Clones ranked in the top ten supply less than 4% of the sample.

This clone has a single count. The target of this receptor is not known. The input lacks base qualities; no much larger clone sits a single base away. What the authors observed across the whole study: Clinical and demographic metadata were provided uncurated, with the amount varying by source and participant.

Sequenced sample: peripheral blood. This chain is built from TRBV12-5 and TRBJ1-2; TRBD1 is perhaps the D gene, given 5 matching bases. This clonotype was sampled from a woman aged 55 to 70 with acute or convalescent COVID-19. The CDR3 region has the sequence CASGTDRLPSNYGYTF. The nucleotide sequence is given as TGTGCTAGTGGTACCGACAGACTTCCGTCTAACTATGGCTACACCTTC.